This entry concerns a single T cell receptor (beta chain). The antigen is unknown. This sample is part of a study of cytomegalovirus exposure and HLA in healthy donors. Study conclusions and caveats: Prediction of most subjects' HLA-A and HLA-B alleles by TCR beta sequences was reportedly accurate. Later analysis reportedly placed an Asian-associated ancestry cluster below the approximately 700-donor mean in N-insertions.

J was trimmed by 2 bases and V by 0 bases; bases with no gene match: 4. CDR1 and CDR2 from the germline V gene are LGHNA and YSLEER. The CDR3 runs to 17 residues. The PCR made use of 60 Vbeta and 13 Jbeta primers. Libraries were prepared by immunoSEQ multiplex PCR; TCRdb keeps only in-frame clonotypes and omits some of them. The sample consists of some 200,000 clones, over 65% of them appearing once. This clonotype originated in a man in his forties or fifties in good health and CMV-seronegative. The sequenced material came from PBMCs. The V gene is TRBV4-3, the J gene TRBJ2-6; TRBD1 matches 7 bases. The DNA for the CDR3 is TGCGCCAGCAGCCAAGAAAGCCAGGGGGCTGGGGCCAACGTCCTGACTTTC. This codes for CASSQESQGAGANVLTF.